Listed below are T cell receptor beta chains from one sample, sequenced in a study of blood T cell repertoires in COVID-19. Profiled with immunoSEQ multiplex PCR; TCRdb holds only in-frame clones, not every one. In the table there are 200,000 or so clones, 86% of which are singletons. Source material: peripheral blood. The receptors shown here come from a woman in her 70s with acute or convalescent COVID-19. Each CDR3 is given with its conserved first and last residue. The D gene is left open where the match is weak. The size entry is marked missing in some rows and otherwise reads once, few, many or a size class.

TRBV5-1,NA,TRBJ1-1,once,TGCGCCAGCAGCTTGGTCAGGAACACTGAAGCTTTCTTT,CASSLVRNTEAFF
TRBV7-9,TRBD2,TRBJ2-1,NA,TGTGCCAGCAGCTTAGAACGGGGAGGACTAGCGGGAAGTGAGCAGTTCTTC,CASSLERGGLAGSEQFF
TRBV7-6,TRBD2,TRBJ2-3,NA,TGTGCCAGCAGCCCGAGGACTAGCGGGAGGGCCGGGGGGGCAGATACGCAGTATTTT,CASSPRTSGRAGGADTQYF
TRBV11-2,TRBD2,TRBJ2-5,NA,TGTGCCAGCAGCTGGAGGACTAGCGGGGGGTTCCAAGAGACCCAGTACTTC,CASSWRTSGGFQETQYF
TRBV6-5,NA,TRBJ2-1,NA,TGTGCCAGCAGTTACCAGGGTATGCGTGGGAATGAGCAGTTCTTC,CASSYQGMRGNEQFF
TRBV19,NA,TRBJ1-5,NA,TGTGCCAGTAGTACCGACAGCACCATGAGGCCCCAGCATTTT,CASSTDSTMRPQHF
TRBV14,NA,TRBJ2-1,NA,TGTGCCAGCAGTCCGTTCCTAGCTAACAATGAGCAGTTCTTC,CASSPFLANNEQFF
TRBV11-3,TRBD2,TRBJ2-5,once,TGTGCCAGCAGCTCGAGAGGGACTAGCGGGCCGCCGGCGAGCGAGACCCAGTACTTC,CASSSRGTSGPPASETQYF
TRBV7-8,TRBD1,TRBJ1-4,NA,TGTGCCAGCAGCCCCCGACAGGGGACTAATGAAAAACTGTTTTTT,CASSPRQGTNEKLFF
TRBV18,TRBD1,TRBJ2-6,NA,TGTGCCAGCTCACCGGGGACAGGGCTGGCTGGGGCCAACGTCCTGACTTTC,CASSPGTGLAGANVLTF
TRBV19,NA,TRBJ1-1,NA,TGTGCCAGTACCCTGACAGGAGTGGAAGCTTTCTTT,CASTLTGVEAFF
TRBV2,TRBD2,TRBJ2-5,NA,TGTGCCAGCGCGGCGGGAGGCTTGGAGACCCAGTACTTC,CASAAGGLETQYF
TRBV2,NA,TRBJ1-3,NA,TGTGCCAGCAGCCTACAGGGTGGAAACACCATATATTTT,CASSLQGGNTIYF
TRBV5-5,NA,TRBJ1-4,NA,TGTGCCAGCAGTTTGGCTCTCGGGGATGAAAAACTGTTTTTT,CASSLALGDEKLFF
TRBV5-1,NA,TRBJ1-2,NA,TGCGCCAGCAGCCCCGGCAGGGGAACCAACTATGGCTACACCTTC,CASSPGRGTNYGYTF
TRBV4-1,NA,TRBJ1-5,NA,TGCGCCAGCAGCCAAGGAGACAGGCCTAGCAATCAGCCCCAGCATTTT,CASSQGDRPSNQPQHF
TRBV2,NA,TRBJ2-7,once,TGTGCCAGCAGTGAAGACTTCCACGAGCAGTACTTC,CASSEDFHEQYF
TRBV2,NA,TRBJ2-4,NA,TGTGCCACCAAAGGACAGTTACTAGCCAAAAACATTCAGTACTTC,CATKGQLLAKNIQYF
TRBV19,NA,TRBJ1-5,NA,TGTGCCAGTAACAGATTCCTGGGCAGCAATCAGCCCCAGCATTTT,CASNRFLGSNQPQHF
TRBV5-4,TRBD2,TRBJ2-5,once,TGTGCCAGCAGCTTGGGGACGCGGGGGGGACAAGAGACCCAGTACTTC,CASSLGTRGGQETQYF
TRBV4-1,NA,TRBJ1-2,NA,TGCGCCAGCAGCCAAGCCTCCTCACAGGGCTATGGCTACACCTTC,CASSQASSQGYGYTF
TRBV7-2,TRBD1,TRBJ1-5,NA,TGTGCCAGCAGCTCCGGGACAGGGGTTCAGCCCCAGCATTTT,CASSSGTGVQPQHF
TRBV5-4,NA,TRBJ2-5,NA,TGTGCCAGCAGCATCCGGGACTTTGGGGACAGGACCCAGTACTTC,CASSIRDFGDRTQYF
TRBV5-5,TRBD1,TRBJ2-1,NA,TGTGCCAGCAGCGTCCAGACAGGGATGGGGTACAATGAGCAGTTCTTC,CASSVQTGMGYNEQFF
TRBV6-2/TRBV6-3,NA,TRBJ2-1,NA,TGTGCCAGCAGCTTCCTCCGTCCCCTCGGCAATGAGCAGTTCTTC,CASSFLRPLGNEQFF
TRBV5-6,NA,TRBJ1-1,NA,TGTGCCAGCAGCTTGGAATTATCCACTGAAGCTTTCTTT,CASSLELSTEAFF
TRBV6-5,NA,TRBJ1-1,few,TGTGCCAGCAGCAACCGAGGCCTTGGAGCTTTCTTT,CASSNRGLGAFF
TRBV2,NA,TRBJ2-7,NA,TGTGCCAGTTCCTATAGCGGTAGCTCCTACGAGCAGTACTTC,CASSYSGSSYEQYF
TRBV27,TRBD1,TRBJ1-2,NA,TGTGCCAGCAGTTCGGGACAGGGAATCAGCTACACCTTC,CASSSGQGISYTF
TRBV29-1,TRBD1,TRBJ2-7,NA,TGCAGCGTTGTAGGGGGCCCTCTGTACGAGCAGTACTTC,CSVVGGPLYEQYF
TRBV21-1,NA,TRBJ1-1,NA,TGTGCCAGCAGCAAAGATGGGACAGGAGACACTGAAGCTTTCTTT,CASSKDGTGDTEAFF
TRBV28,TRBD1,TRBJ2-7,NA,TGTGCCAGCAGGTCCGGGACAGGGACCTACGAGCAGTACTTC,CASRSGTGTYEQYF
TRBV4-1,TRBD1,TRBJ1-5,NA,TGCGCCAGCAGCCAAGGACAGGGGTATCTAAGCAATCAGCCCCAGCATTTT,CASSQGQGYLSNQPQHF
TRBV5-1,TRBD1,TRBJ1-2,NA,TGCGCCAGCAGCTATCAGGGGGCCGGGGACTATGGCTACACCTTC,CASSYQGAGDYGYTF
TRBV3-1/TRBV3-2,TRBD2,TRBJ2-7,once,TGTGCCAGCAGCCTTTTGGGACTAACTAACACCGAGCAGTACTTC,CASSLLGLTNTEQYF
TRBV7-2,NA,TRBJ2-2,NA,TGTGCCAGCAGCTTTAGAAACACCGGGGAGCTGTTTTTT,CASSFRNTGELFF
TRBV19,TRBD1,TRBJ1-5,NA,TGTGCCAGTAGTCTCGGGACAGTCGTTAGCAATCAGCCCCAGCATTTT,CASSLGTVVSNQPQHF
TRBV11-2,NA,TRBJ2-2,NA,TGTGCCAGCAACCTAGCGAGCACCGGGGAGCTGTTTTTT,CASNLASTGELFF
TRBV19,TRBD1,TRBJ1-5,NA,TGTGCCAGTAGTACGACAGGGGGCCGCCAGCCCCAGCATTTT,CASSTTGGRQPQHF
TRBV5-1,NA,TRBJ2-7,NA,TGCGCCAGCAGCCTGTTGGGGCCCGCCTACGAGCAGTACTTC,CASSLLGPAYEQYF
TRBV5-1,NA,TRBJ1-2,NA,TGCGCCAGCAGCTTGTCTGGGGCAGAAGGCTACACCTTC,CASSLSGAEGYTF
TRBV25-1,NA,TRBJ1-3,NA,TGTGCCAGTCAGGGCCCTGGAAACACCATATATTTT,CASQGPGNTIYF
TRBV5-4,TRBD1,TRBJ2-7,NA,TGTGCCAGCAGCTTCCCCGGGACAGGGACCTACGAGCAGTACTTC,CASSFPGTGTYEQYF
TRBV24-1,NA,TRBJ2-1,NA,TGTGCCACCAGTGATTTGCAGCGGGAGCAGTTCTTC,CATSDLQREQFF
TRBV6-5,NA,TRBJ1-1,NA,TGTGCCAGCAGTTACGCCCCGGGGAAAACTGAAGCTTTCTTT,CASSYAPGKTEAFF
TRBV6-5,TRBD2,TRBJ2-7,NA,TGTGCCAGCAGTAAAAATAGCGGGGGGGCCTACGAGCAGTACTTC,CASSKNSGGAYEQYF
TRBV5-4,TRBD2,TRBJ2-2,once,TGTGCCAGCAGCCCTTTAGCGGGAGGGCGCACCGGGGAGCTGTTTTTT,CASSPLAGGRTGELFF
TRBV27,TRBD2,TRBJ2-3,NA,TGTGCCAGCAGCCTCGGACTAGCGGGGGCAGTCTCAGATACGCAGTATTTT,CASSLGLAGAVSDTQYF
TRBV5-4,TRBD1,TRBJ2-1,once,TGTGCCAGCAGCGGCCGGGACAGGGGTGTCCACAATGAGCAGTTCTTC,CASSGRDRGVHNEQFF
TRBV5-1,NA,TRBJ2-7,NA,TGCGCCAGCAGCTTGGGACAGGTGGTAGTGGACGAGCAGTACTTC,CASSLGQVVVDEQYF
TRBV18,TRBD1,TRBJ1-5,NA,TGTGCCAGCTCACCCGGACAGGGGGATCTTTCGAGCAATCAGCCCCAGCATTTT,CASSPGQGDLSSNQPQHF